Listed here is a single T cell receptor beta chain. This clonotype turned up a few times. Its antigen is not yet known. Within one base of it there is no much larger clone, and no base qualities were kept. V loses 9 bases, J loses 8 bases, and the germline ends lie 24 bases apart. From the cysteine through the phenylalanine, the CDR3 covers 15 amino acids. Here the CDR3 DNA is all that survives: 45 bases in frame from base 1. Looking up the germline V gene yields CDR1 SGDLS and CDR2 YYNGEE. These data belong to a study of T cells after yellow fever vaccination (dated by TCRdb to the late 2010s). Broadly, across the study: Libraries from fractions with low cell numbers were prepared with the SMART-Seq v4 Ultra Low Input RNA kit. Bulk TCR alpha and beta repertoires were sequenced longitudinally to track T-cell clones before and after primary and booster YFV17D yellow fever vaccination. The cohort comprised two healthy male donors, one aged 18 to 30 and one aged 30 to 40 years. Blood was collected at multiple timepoints before and after primary and secondary immunization, and bulk PBMC replicates and cell subsets were isolated.

The label giving this sample's treatment or condition can be read as: live attenuated yellow fever vaccine strain. A standard Ficoll-Paque protocol was used to isolate PBMCs from peripheral blood. Dynabeads CD4 and CD8 positive selection kits were used to isolate CD4 and CD8 T-cell fractions. TriZol was used to extract RNA from bulk PBMCs, from CD4 and CD8 fractions, and from dextramer-positive and dextramer-negative fractions. What the authors observed across the whole study: Compared with the primary T-cell response, the secondary T-cell response was faster but weaker, reaching its peak on day 5 rather than on day 15. The study included only two donors, which limits how far the findings can be generalized. A small fraction of clonotypes showed up in both the CD4 and CD8 compartments, probably as a result of convergent recombination. Most clones expanded after primary vaccination were re-detected after the booster (96% of CD4 and about nine tenths of CD8), suggesting broad memory maintenance. Computational filtering was required because FACS-sorted repertoires could contain abundant contaminating clonotypes from the bulk population.

TCR cDNA was synthesized by 5'RACE template switching, which introduced a universal primer site and unique molecular identifiers. Priming of cDNA synthesis was performed from both the TCR alpha and TCR beta constant segments. Two PCR steps were used to amplify libraries, with sample barcodes and sequencing adapters being added in the second step. Sequencing of the libraries was done on either Illumina HiSeq 2500 (2x100 bp) or NovaSeq (2x150 bp). The study's processing was this. MIGEC was used to demultiplex reads and collapse the reads into UMI consensus sequences, and MiXCR was used for V(D)J alignment. Using edgeR on replicate PBMC samples, clonotypes were called vaccine-responding if FDR was below 0.01 and the log2 fold change was above 5 up to day 15. CD4 or CD8 identity was assigned to each bulk clonotype according to whether the clonotype was present at higher abundance in the sequenced CD4 repertoire or the sequenced CD8 repertoire. The public sequencing data were trimmed at Q25 with fastp and processed into clonotypes with MiXCR by TCRdb, which kept only in-frame beta chains. Identical CDR3 proteins give one entry, which carries the most common genes and DNA. None of the V and J calls come from the authors' own analysis; TCRdb made them. A total of 200,000 to 250,000 distinct CDR3 sequences appear in this sample, about 7% of them only once. The ten largest clones take up roughly 0.9% of the sample.

The TCR sequence derives from a man aged 30-40 years who received the YFV17D yellow fever vaccine. This specimen consisted of CD4+ T cells sorted from PBMCs, obtained 15 days after the yellow fever booster vaccination. In this chain, TRBV9 is recombined with TRBJ2-1; the D gene cannot be resolved beyond TRBD1 or TRBD2, each matching 6 bases. This receptor has the CDR3 CATNRGGTRGDEQFF. The DNA sequence reads TGTGCCACCAATCGAGGGGGGACCCGCGGCGATGAGCAGTTCTTC. This CDR3, with the reference TRBV9 and TRBJ2-1 proteins standing in past its ends, gives the full variable domain DSGVTQTPKHLITATGQRVTLRCSPRSGDLSVYWYQQSLDQGLQFLIQYYNGEERAKGNILERFSAQQFPDLHSELNLSSLELGDSALYFCATNRGGTRGDEQFFGPGTRLTVL.